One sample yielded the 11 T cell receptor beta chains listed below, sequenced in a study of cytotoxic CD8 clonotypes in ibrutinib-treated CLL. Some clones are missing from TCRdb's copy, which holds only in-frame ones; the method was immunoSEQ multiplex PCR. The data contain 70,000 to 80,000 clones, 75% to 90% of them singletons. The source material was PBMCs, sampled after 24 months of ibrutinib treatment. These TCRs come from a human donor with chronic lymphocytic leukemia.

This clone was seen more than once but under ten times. CDR3 DNA sequence: TGTGCCAGCAGTGAAGGAGCTGGCCCCACTTCCAGTGAAAAACTGTTTTTT. Its translation is CASSEGAGPTSSEKLFF. This sequence joins TRBV2 and TRBJ1-4; D is uncertain. Trimming took 1 base from V and 7 from J, leaving 19 bases between them. This CDR3 contains 17 residues. The V gene's germline CDR1 is SNHLY and CDR2 FYNNEI.

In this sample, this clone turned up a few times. The CDR3 region is CASSQGMAPSYEQYF. CDR3 nucleotides: TGCGCCAGCAGCCAAGGGATGGCACCTTCCTACGAGCAGTACTTC. The rearrangement uses TRBV4-3 and TRBJ2-7; no definite D call. CDR1 and CDR2 (germline): LGHNA, YSLEER. Trimming stripped 1 base from V and 1 base from J, with 11 bases between. This CDR3 is 15 amino acids long.

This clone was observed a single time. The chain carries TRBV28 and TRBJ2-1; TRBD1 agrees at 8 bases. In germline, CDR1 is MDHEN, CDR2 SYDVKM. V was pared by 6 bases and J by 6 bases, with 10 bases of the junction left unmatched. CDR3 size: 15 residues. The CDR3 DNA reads TGTGCCAGCAGAGGCGGACAGGGAGGATCCAATGAGCAGTTCTTC. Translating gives CASRGGQGGSNEQFF. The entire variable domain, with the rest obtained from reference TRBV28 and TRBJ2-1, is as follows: DVKVTQSSRYLVKRTGEKVFLECVQDMDHENMFWYRQDPGLGLRLIYFSYDVKMKEKGDIPEGYSVSREKKERFSLILESASTNQTSMYLCASRGGQGGSNEQFFGPGTRLTVL.

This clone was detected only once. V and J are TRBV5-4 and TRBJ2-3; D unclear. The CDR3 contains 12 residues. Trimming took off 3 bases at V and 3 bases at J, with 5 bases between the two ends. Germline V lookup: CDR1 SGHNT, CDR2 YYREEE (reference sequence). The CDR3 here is CASSSRTDTQYF. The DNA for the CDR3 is TGTGCCAGCAGCTCACGTACAGATACGCAGTATTTT.

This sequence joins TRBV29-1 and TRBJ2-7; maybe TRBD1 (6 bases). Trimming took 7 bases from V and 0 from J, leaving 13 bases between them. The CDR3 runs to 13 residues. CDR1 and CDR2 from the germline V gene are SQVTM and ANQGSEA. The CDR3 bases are TGCAGCGAGGAGACAGGAAGCTCCTACGAGCAGTACTTC. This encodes CSEETGSSYEQYF.

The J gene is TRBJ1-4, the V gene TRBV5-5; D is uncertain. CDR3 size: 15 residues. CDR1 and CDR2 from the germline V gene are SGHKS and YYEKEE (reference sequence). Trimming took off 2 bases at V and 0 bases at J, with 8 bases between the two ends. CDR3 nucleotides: TGTGCCAGCAGCTTCGGAGTAGCAACTAATGAAAAACTGTTTTTT. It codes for CASSFGVATNEKLFF.

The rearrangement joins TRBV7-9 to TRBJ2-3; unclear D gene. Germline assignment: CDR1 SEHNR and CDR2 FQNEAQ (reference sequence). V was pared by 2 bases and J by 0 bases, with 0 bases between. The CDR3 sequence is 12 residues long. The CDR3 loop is CASSLSTDTQYF. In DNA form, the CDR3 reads TGTGCCAGCAGCTTAAGCACAGATACGCAGTATTTT.

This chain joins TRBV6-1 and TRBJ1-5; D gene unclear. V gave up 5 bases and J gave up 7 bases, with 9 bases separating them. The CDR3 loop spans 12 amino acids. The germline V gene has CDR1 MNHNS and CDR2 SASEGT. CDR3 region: CASSRNSQPQHF. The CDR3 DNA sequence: TGTGCCAGCAGTAGGAATTCGCAGCCCCAGCATTTT.

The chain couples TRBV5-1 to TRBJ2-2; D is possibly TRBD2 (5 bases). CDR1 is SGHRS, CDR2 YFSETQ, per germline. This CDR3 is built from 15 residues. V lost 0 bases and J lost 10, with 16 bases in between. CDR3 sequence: CASSLGQAVGVELFF. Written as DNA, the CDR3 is TGCGCCAGCAGCTTGGGTCAGGCGGTGGGAGTGGAGCTGTTTTTT.

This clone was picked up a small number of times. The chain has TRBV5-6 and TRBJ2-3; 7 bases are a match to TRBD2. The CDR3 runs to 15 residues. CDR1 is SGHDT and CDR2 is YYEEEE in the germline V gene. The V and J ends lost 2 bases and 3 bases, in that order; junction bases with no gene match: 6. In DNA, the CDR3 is TGTGCCAGCAGCTTTGGCGGGAGCACTACAGATACGCAGTATTTT. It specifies CASSFGGSTTDTQYF.

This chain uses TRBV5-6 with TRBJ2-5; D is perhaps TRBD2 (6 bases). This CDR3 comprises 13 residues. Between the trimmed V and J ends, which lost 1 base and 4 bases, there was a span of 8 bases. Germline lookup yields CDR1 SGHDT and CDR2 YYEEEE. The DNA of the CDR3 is TGTGCCAGCAGCTTGAGGGGAGGAGAGACCCAGTACTTC. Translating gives CASSLRGGETQYF.